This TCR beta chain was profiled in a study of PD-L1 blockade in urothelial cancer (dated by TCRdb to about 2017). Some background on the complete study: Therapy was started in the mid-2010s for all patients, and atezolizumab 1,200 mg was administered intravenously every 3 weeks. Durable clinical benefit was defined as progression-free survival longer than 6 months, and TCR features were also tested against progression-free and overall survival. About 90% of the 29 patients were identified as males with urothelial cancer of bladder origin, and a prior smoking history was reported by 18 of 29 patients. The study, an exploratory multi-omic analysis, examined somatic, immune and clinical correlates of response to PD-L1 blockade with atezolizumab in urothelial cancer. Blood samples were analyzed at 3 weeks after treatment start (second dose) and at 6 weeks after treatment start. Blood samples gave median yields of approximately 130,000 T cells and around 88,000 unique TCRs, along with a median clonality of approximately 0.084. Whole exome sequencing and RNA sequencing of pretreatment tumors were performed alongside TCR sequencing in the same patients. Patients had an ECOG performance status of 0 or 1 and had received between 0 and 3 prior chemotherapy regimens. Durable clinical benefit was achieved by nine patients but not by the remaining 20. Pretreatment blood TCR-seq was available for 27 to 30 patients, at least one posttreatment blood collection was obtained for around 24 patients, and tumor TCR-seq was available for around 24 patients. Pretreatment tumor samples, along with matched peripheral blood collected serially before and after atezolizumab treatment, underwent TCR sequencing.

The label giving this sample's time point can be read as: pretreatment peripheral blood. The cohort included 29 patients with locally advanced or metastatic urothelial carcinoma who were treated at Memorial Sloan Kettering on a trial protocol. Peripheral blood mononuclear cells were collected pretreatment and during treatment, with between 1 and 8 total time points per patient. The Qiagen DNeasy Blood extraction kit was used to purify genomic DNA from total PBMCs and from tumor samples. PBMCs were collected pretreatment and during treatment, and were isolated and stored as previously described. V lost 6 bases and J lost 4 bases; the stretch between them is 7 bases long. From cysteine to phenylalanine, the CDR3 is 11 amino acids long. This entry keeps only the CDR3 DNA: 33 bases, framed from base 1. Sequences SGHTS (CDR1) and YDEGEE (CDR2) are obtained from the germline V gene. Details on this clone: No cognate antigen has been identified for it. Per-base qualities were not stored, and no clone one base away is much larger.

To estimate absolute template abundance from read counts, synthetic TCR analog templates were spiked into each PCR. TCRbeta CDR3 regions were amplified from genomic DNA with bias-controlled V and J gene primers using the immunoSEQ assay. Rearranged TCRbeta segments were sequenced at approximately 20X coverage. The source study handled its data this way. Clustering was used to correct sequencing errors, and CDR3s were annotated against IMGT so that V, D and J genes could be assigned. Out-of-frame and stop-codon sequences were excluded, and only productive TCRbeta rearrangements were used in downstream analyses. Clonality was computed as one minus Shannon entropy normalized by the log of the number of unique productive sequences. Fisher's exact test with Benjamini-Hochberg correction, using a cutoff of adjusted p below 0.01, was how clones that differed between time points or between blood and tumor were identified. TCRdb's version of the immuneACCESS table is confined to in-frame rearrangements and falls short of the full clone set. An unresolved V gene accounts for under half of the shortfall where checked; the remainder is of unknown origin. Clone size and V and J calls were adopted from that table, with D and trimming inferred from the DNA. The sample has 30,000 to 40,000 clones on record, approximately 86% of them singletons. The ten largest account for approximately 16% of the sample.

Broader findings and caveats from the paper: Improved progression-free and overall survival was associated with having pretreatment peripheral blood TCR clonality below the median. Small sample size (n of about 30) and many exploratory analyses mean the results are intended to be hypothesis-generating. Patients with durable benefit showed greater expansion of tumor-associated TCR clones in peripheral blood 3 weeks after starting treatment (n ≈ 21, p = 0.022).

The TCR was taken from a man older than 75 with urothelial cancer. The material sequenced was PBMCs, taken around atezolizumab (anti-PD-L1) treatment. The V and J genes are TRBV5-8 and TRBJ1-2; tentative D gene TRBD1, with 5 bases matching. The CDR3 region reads CASKGFYGYTF. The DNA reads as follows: TGTGCCAGCAAGGGGTTCTATGGCTACACCTTC.